The 2 T cell receptor beta chains given below trace back to one sample, sequenced in a study of blood T cell repertoires in COVID-19. Method: immunoSEQ multiplex PCR; TCRdb's copy keeps in-frame clones and lacks some. The sample holds 200,000 to 250,000 clones; around 90% are singletons and the top ten take roughly 1.2%. The material sequenced was peripheral blood. These receptors were obtained from a man between 25 and 39 years old with acute or convalescent COVID-19.

This sequence joins TRBV7-6 and TRBJ2-1; D gene unclear. This CDR3 comprises 17 residues. V was trimmed by 5 bases and J by 0 bases, leaving 17 bases between them. CDR1 SGHVS and CDR2 FNYEAQ come from the germline V gene. CDR3 in amino acids: CASSIITAESSYNEQFF. The CDR3 DNA is TGTGCCAGCAGCATAATTACAGCCGAAAGCTCCTACAATGAGCAGTTCTTC. Together with reference TRBV7-6 and TRBJ2-1, the CDR3 gives the full variable domain: GAGVSQSPRYKVTKRGQDVALRCDPISGHVSLYWYRQALGQGPEFLTYFNYEAQQDKSGLPNDRFSAERPEGSISTLTIQRTEQRDSAMYRCASSIITAESSYNEQFFGPGTRLTVL.

V usage is TRBV28 and J usage is TRBJ2-2, with D possibly TRBD2 on 6 matching bases. This CDR3 is built from 15 residues. Between the trimmed V and J ends, which lost 3 bases and 0 bases, there was a span of 8 bases. Germline V gene sequence: CDR1 MDHEN, CDR2 SYDVKM. This CDR3 reads CASSFGGANTGELFF. As DNA, the CDR3 is TGTGCCAGCAGTTTTGGCGGGGCGAACACCGGGGAGCTGTTTTTT.